The present entry profiles one T cell receptor (beta chain) with its context. What it binds is unknown. The sample belongs to a study of cytomegalovirus exposure and HLA in healthy donors. Findings and caveats of the study: Most of the TCR beta V segments (in an earlier analysis) were productive either about 87% or about 30% of the time.

The PCR contained 60 Vbeta and 13 Jbeta primers. The data were produced by immunoSEQ multiplex PCR, yet TCRdb's version contains in-frame clones alone and is incomplete. The data hold 120,000 to 150,000 clones, with over 60% observed a single time. The V gene's germline CDR1 is SGHNT and CDR2 YYREEE (reference sequence). CDR3 length: 17 amino acids. Between the trimmed V and J ends, which lost 0 bases and 0 bases, there was a span of 10 bases. The receptor comes from a man aged 40-49 years in good health and CMV-seronegative. Input material: PBMCs. The chain combines TRBV5-4 with TRBJ1-6; D is uncertain. CDR3 loop: CASSLADRSSYNSPLHF. The CDR3 region has the DNA TGTGCCAGCAGCTTGGCCGATAGGAGCTCCTATAATTCACCCCTCCACTTT.